Listed below are T cell receptor beta chains from one sample, sequenced in a study of OX40 agonist ivuxolimab in advanced cancers. Data came from immunoSEQ multiplex PCR; TCRdb stores just in-frame clones and leaves some out. Found here are 30,000 to 40,000 clones, under 85% of them singletons; the top ten hold around 21%. The material sequenced was CD4+ or CD8+ T cells sorted from blood, taken in a trial of the OX40 agonist ivuxolimab. Receptors were obtained from an adult with an advanced solid tumor such as melanoma, head and neck, liver or kidney cancer. Both conserved end residues are part of each CDR3. Each record gives: J gene, clone size, D gene, V gene, CDR3 DNA, CDR3 protein. D genes are given only for firm matches. Part of the rows lack a size; the others show once, few, many or a class for expanded clones.

TRBJ1-1,few,NA,TRBV6-6,TGTGCCAGCAGTTACGAGGGAGTGAACACTGAAGCTTTCTTT,CASSYEGVNTEAFF
TRBJ2-5,NA,NA,TRBV30,TGTGCCTGGAGTCCCCCAGGGCGAGGAGAGACCCAGTACTTC,CAWSPPGRGETQYF
TRBJ1-1,NA,NA,TRBV6-5,TGTGCCAGCAGTTACTACGGGGGGTCGAACACTGAAGCTTTCTTT,CASSYYGGSNTEAFF
TRBJ2-7,NA,TRBD1,TRBV30,TGTGCCTGGAGGAGACAGGGTCTATACGAGCAGTACTTC,CAWRRQGLYEQYF
TRBJ2-2,NA,NA,TRBV6-6,TGTGCCAGCAGACCCGGACTCGGTGGGGTGGAGCTGTTTTTT,CASRPGLGGVELFF
TRBJ1-1,NA,NA,TRBV30,TGTGCCTGGAGCAGAACCTGGAACACTGAAGCTTTCTTT,CAWSRTWNTEAFF
TRBJ2-2,NA,TRBD1,TRBV27,TGTGCCACCACCTCGGGACAGGGGAACACCGGGGAGCTGTTTTTT,CATTSGQGNTGELFF
TRBJ2-2,NA,TRBD2,TRBV7-9,TGTGCCAGCACCTATAGCGGGGGCAGAACCGGGGAGCTGTTTTTT,CASTYSGGRTGELFF
TRBJ2-1,NA,NA,TRBV21-1,TGTGCCAGCAGCTCGCGCGGGACTAGCGGGGCGAGCTCCTACAATGAGCAGTTCTTC,CASSSRGTSGASSYNEQFF
TRBJ1-2,NA,TRBD1,TRBV27,TGTGCCAGCAGTTTAACGGGACAGGGAGAAGATGGCTACACCTTC,CASSLTGQGEDGYTF
TRBJ2-5,NA,TRBD1,TRBV5-8,TGTGCCAGCAAGGACAGGGGGCTGGAGACCCAGTACTTC,CASKDRGLETQYF
TRBJ1-4,NA,NA,TRBV7-9,TGTGCCAGCAGCTTAGGTGGGACACCGAATGAAAAACTGTTTTTT,CASSLGGTPNEKLFF
TRBJ1-5,NA,NA,TRBV18,TGTGCCAGCTCACCTACCACAGGCAATCAGCCCCAGCATTTT,CASSPTTGNQPQHF
TRBJ1-4,NA,TRBD1,TRBV2,TGTGCCAGCAGCTTAAGGACAGGGGGCTTGACAACTAATGAAAAACTGTTTTTT,CASSLRTGGLTTNEKLFF
TRBJ1-1,NA,TRBD1,TRBV19,TGTGCCAGTAGTATTGGACAGGCCTACACTGAAGCTTTCTTT,CASSIGQAYTEAFF
TRBJ1-3,NA,NA,TRBV7-6,TGTGCCAGCAGCTCACCGCCCAGGAACACCATATATTTT,CASSSPPRNTIYF
TRBJ2-1,NA,TRBD2,TRBV7-9,TGTGCCAGCAGCCCCAATAGCGGGGCTTCCTACAATGAGCAGTTCTTC,CASSPNSGASYNEQFF
TRBJ2-7,NA,NA,TRBV9,TGTGCCAGCAGCCCCTACCTAGGCTACGAGCAGTACTTC,CASSPYLGYEQYF
TRBJ2-1,NA,TRBD2,TRBV11-2,TGTGCCAGCACCCAAGGACTAGCGGGGAATTACAATGAGCAGTTCTTC,CASTQGLAGNYNEQFF
TRBJ1-5,NA,NA,TRBV10-3,TGTGCCATCAGCCCCACAAATCAGCCCCAGCATTTT,CAISPTNQPQHF
TRBJ2-7,once,TRBD1,TRBV4-1,TGCGCCAGCAGCCCAGCCGGGACAGGGAATTCCTACGAGCAGTACTTC,CASSPAGTGNSYEQYF
TRBJ2-3,NA,TRBD2,TRBV5-4,TGTGCCAGCAGCCCCACCGGACTAGCGGAGCCCACAGATACGCAGTATTTT,CASSPTGLAEPTDTQYF
TRBJ1-6,NA,NA,TRBV7-9,TGTGCCAGCAGCTTAGAGGGACGGGACATCGATTCACCCCTCCACTTT,CASSLEGRDIDSPLHF
TRBJ2-6,NA,TRBD1,TRBV19,TGTGCCAGTAGTACTGACAGGGCTGGGGCCAACGTCCTGACTTTC,CASSTDRAGANVLTF
TRBJ1-2,NA,NA,TRBV7-9,TGTGCCAGCAGCTTCCCCAGCAGCTATGGCTACACCTTC,CASSFPSSYGYTF
TRBJ1-2,NA,TRBD1,TRBV29-1,TGCAGCGTTGGCTTGAAGGCCGGGACAGGGATAAATGGCTACACCTTC,CSVGLKAGTGINGYTF
TRBJ1-6,NA,TRBD1,TRBV5-5,TGTGCCAGCAGCTGGACGGACAGGGGGAGTTCACCCCTCCACTTT,CASSWTDRGSSPLHF
TRBJ1-4,few,TRBD1,TRBV5-1,TGCGCCAGCAGTCGTCAGGGGGCTAACGGTGAAAAACTGTTTTTT,CASSRQGANGEKLFF
TRBJ2-5,few,NA,TRBV5-1,TGCGCCAGCAGCTTGTGGTCGGGCCAAGAGACCCAGTACTTC,CASSLWSGQETQYF